The 29 T cell receptor beta chains presented below share a single source sample, sequenced in a study of blood T cell repertoires in COVID-19. Libraries were prepared by immunoSEQ multiplex PCR; TCRdb keeps only in-frame clonotypes and omits some of them. Among around 270,000 clones listed, about 91% were seen once. The sequencing input was peripheral blood. All receptors derive from a person aged 18 to 29 with COVID-19, enrolled during active disease.

The chain joins TRBV2 to TRBJ1-3; tentatively, D is TRBD1 (6 bases). V shed 5 bases and J shed 0 bases, with 11 bases lying between them. CDR1 is SNHLY and CDR2 is FYNNEI in the germline V gene. The CDR3 runs 15 residues. In DNA form, the CDR3 reads TGTGCCAGCAGTCCCCGGGACACCTCTGGAAACACCATATATTTT. It encodes CASSPRDTSGNTIYF.

This sequence joins TRBV27 and TRBJ2-1; D is perhaps TRBD2 (6 bases). Trimming removed 5 bases from V and 6 bases from J, with 20 bases in between. Germline V gene lookup returns CDR1 MNHEY and CDR2 SMNVEV (reference sequence). The CDR3 is made up of 16 amino acids. The CDR3 DNA reads as TGTGCCAGCAGTCCACCCGGGACTCCTAAACGCAATGAGCAGTTCTTC. Its translation is CASSPPGTPKRNEQFF.

The CDR3 DNA reads TGTGCCAGCTCACCGACTGGGACAGGGCGAGAGACCCAGTACTTC. Amino acid sequence: CASSPTGTGRETQYF. V usage is TRBV18 and J usage is TRBJ2-5; 9 nucleotides agree with TRBD1. V lost 3 bases, J lost 4 bases, and 6 bases stayed unmatched. In germline, CDR1 is KGHSH, CDR2 LQKENI. The CDR3 contains 15 residues.

The sample holds a few counts of this clone. Other DNA sequences of this sample code for an identical CDR3. The J gene is TRBJ1-4, the V gene TRBV25-1; no reliable D call. This CDR3 has 13 residues. The V and J ends lost 3 bases and 8 bases respectively, with 10 bases between them. Germline V gene sequence: CDR1 MGHDK, CDR2 SYGVNS. The DNA for the CDR3 is TGTGCCAGCAGTGACCCAGGTTCAGAAAAACTGTTTTTT. Amino acid sequence: CASSDPGSEKLFF.

The genes are TRBV6-5 and TRBJ2-7; 7 nucleotides line up with TRBD2. The germline gives CDR1 MNHEY, CDR2 SVGAGI. The ends lost 0 bases at V and 5 bases at J; junction bases unmatched: 7. This CDR3 region has 15 residues. CDR3 in amino acids: CASSYSAGLLHEQYF. CDR3 DNA sequence: TGTGCCAGCAGTTACTCAGCGGGACTACTGCACGAGCAGTACTTC.

This rearrangement joins TRBV7-9 to TRBJ2-1; 11 positions match TRBD2. Germline trimming cut 6 bases from V and 6 bases from J; bases unmatched to any gene: 10. There are 16 residues in the CDR3. Germline V lookup: CDR1 SEHNR, CDR2 FQNEAQ (reference sequence). Here the CDR3 reads CASRKLAGATGNEQFF. The CDR3 nucleotides read TGTGCCAGCAGGAAACTAGCGGGGGCGACCGGCAATGAGCAGTTCTTC.

The gene calls are TRBV7-9 and TRBJ2-7; D gene unclear. The germline gives CDR1 SEHNR, CDR2 FQNEAQ (reference sequence). The CDR3 loop spans 11 amino acids. With 5 bases removed from V and 5 bases from J, the gap between germline ends came to 7 bases. The CDR3 loop is CASSVQNEQYF. Here the CDR3 DNA reads TGTGCCAGCAGCGTACAAAACGAGCAGTACTTC. The full variable domain, rest sourced from reference TRBV7-9 and TRBJ2-7, is DTGVSQNPRHKITKRGQNVTFRCDPISEHNRLYWYRQTLGQGPEFLTYFQNEAQLEKSRLLSDRFSAERPKGSFSTLEIQRTEQGDSAMYLCASSVQNEQYFGPGTRLTVT.

V gene TRBV28 combines with J gene TRBJ2-5; 7 bases are shared with TRBD1. The CDR3 extends over 13 amino acids. Per the germline V gene, CDR1 is MDHEN and CDR2 is SYDVKM. Trimming removed 5 bases from V and 4 bases from J; junction bases left unmatched: 4. CDR3 DNA: TGTGCCAGCAGTAGACAGGGTGTAGAGACCCAGTACTTC. It translates to CASSRQGVETQYF.

This rearrangement joins TRBV6-5 to TRBJ2-7; D may be TRBD2 (5 bases). Trimming cost V 8 bases and J 2 bases, with 16 bases left between them. The CDR3 sequence is 14 residues long. The germline CDR1 and CDR2 sequences are MNHEY and SVGAGI. The DNA of the CDR3 is TGTGCCAGCGGGGTTCGAGGACTTACCTACGAGCAGTACTTC. This sequence encodes CASGVRGLTYEQYF.

This rearrangement joins TRBV2 to TRBJ1-5; D is undetermined. CDR1 SNHLY and CDR2 FYNNEI come from the germline V gene. Trimming removed 8 bases at V and 2 bases at J, with 13 bases between. CDR3 length: 14 amino acids. In nucleotides, the CDR3 is TGTGCCAGCTGCACGGGGAATGGCAATCAGCCCCAGCATTTT. Translation gives CASCTGNGNQPQHF.

The rearrangement links TRBV15 to TRBJ1-1; 8 bases agree with TRBD1. Germline-derived CDR1 and CDR2 are LNHNV and YYDKDF (reference sequence). This CDR3 is 13 amino acids long. Losses at the gene ends were 0 bases for V and 7 bases for J; bases not matched to a gene: 1. This chain's CDR3 is CATSRDGTGEAFF. Here the CDR3 DNA reads TGTGCCACCAGCAGAGATGGGACAGGTGAAGCTTTCTTT.

The chain joins TRBV5-6 to TRBJ2-7; the match to TRBD2 covers 7 bases. The length of the CDR3 is 15 residues. V lost 8 bases and J lost 3; bases outside the gene matches: 14. Germline loops: CDR1 SGHDT, CDR2 YYEEEE. The CDR3 region is CASWGSGREVYEQYF. CDR3 in DNA: TGTGCCAGTTGGGGATCCGGACGGGAGGTCTACGAGCAGTACTTC.

In this sample, this clone turned up once. This chain joins TRBV21-1 and TRBJ1-5; TRBD1, as called in the table, went unchecked against the DNA. TRBV21-1 is a known pseudogene. The CDR3 sequence is 18 residues long. CDR3 loop: CASSKGRGGGGSNQPQHF. CDR3 in DNA: TGTGCCAGCAGCAAAGGGCGAGGAGGGGGCGGAAGCAATCAGCCCCAGCATTTT.

The chain joins TRBV21-1 to TRBJ2-6; the DNA was not compared with TRBD2, the D call given in the table. TRBV21-1 is marked as a pseudogene. The CDR3 runs 21 residues. CDR3 nucleotides: TGTGCCAGCAGCAAAGGAGGACTAGCGGGAGGGCCTCTTCCGGGGGCCAACGTCCTGACTTTC. It codes for CASSKGGLAGGPLPGANVLTF.

The V gene is TRBV5-1, the J gene TRBJ1-4; TRBD1 matches 9 bases. The CDR3 consists of 14 residues. Trimming removed 4 bases from V and 8 bases from J; junction bases left unmatched: 6. Germline V gene lookup returns CDR1 SGHRS and CDR2 YFSETQ. CDR3 loop: CASSPQGAREKLFF. Written as DNA, the CDR3 is TGCGCCAGCAGCCCACAGGGGGCGCGGGAAAAACTGTTTTTT.

The chain recombines TRBV27 with TRBJ2-7, with 7 bases aligning to TRBD1. CDR3 length equals 11 residues. The V gene's germline CDR1 is MNHEY and CDR2 SMNVEV (reference sequence). The V segment lost 5 bases and the J segment 7 bases; nucleotides outside the gene matches: 2. This CDR3 is CASSQGEEQYF. The CDR3 region has the DNA TGTGCCAGCAGTCAGGGGGAAGAGCAGTACTTC.

This chain links TRBV28 with TRBJ2-3; a possible D gene is TRBD1 (6 bases). Trimming cost V 4 bases and J 2 bases, with 13 bases left between them. The CDR3 runs 15 residues. Germline loops: CDR1 MDHEN, CDR2 SYDVKM. The CDR3 sequence: CASSSDRDTTDTQYF. In DNA form, the CDR3 reads TGTGCCAGCAGTTCAGACCGGGACACCACAGATACGCAGTATTTT.

This chain links TRBV2 with TRBJ2-1; no firm D call. The CDR3 is 14 residues long. Germline loops: CDR1 SNHLY, CDR2 FYNNEI. Trimming left V 0 bases short and J 4 bases short, with 7 bases between. The CDR3 sequence: CASSEASGYNEQFF. In DNA, the CDR3 is TGTGCCAGCAGTGAAGCGTCGGGTTACAATGAGCAGTTCTTC.

In this sample, this clone turned up once. This sequence joins TRBV4-3 and TRBJ2-5, with D possibly TRBD1 on 7 matching bases. CDR3 length: 15 amino acids. V was trimmed by 0 bases and J by 5 bases, leaving 13 bases between them. From germline, CDR1 is LGHNA and CDR2 YSLEER. Written as DNA, the CDR3 is TGCGCCAGCAGCCAAGATCGGGCAGGGGGGGAGACCCAGTACTTC. Translation: CASSQDRAGGETQYF.

This sequence joins TRBV24-1 and TRBJ2-2; D may be TRBD2 (5 bases). Germline lookup yields CDR1 KGHDR and CDR2 SFDVKD. The CDR3 is 18 residues long. Trimming cost V 3 bases and J 2 bases, with 18 bases left between them. The CDR3 DNA is TGTGCCACCAGTGATCCTGGGATGGGAGAGTCAAACACCGGGGAGCTGTTTTTT. This gives the protein CATSDPGMGESNTGELFF.

The chain recombines TRBV28 with TRBJ1-3, with D perhaps TRBD1 (6 bases). The V and J ends lost 1 base and 4 bases respectively, with 11 bases between them. The germline V gene encodes CDR1 MDHEN and CDR2 SYDVKM. The length of the CDR3 is 15 residues. Here the CDR3 reads CASSLSGGQGNTIYF. In nucleotides, the CDR3 is TGTGCCAGCAGTTTATCGGGGGGGCAGGGAAACACCATATATTTT.

V gene TRBV12-3 or TRBV12-4 combines with J gene TRBJ1-2; the match to TRBD1 covers 7 bases. The CDR3 runs to 13 residues. Trimming took 5 bases from V and 8 from J; bases not matched to a gene: 8. Here the CDR3 reads CASSPAADRGYTF. The CDR3 DNA reads TGTGCCAGCAGTCCAGCGGCGGACAGGGGCTACACCTTC.

This clone was detected many times. The rearrangement links TRBV7-8 to TRBJ1-4, with TRBD1 as a possible D gene (5 bases). The V gene lost 4 bases and the J gene lost 0 bases, with 9 bases spanning the gap. CDR3 size: 15 residues. Germline V lookup: CDR1 SGHVS, CDR2 FQNEAQ. CDR3 sequence reads: CASSYDSATNEKLFF. The CDR3 coding sequence is TGTGCCAGCAGCTACGACAGTGCAACTAATGAAAAACTGTTTTTT.

The chain recombines TRBV24-1 with TRBJ2-2; 8 bases agree with TRBD1. V shed 6 bases and J 8 bases; nucleotides not matched to a gene: 10. Germline CDR1 is KGHDR and CDR2 is SFDVKD. The CDR3 has 15 amino acids. The CDR3 nucleotides read TGTGCCACCAGTTTCGGACAGGGAAGATCGGGGGAGCTGTTTTTT. It translates to CATSFGQGRSGELFF.

The DNA for the CDR3 is TGTGCCAGCAGTCCCCTGGGGGGGCGGTCGGGGACAGCTTTCTTT. The encoded protein is CASSPLGGRSGTAFF. This chain links TRBV6-5 with TRBJ1-1; a weak D match, TRBD1 (6 bases). The ends were cut back, 5 bases at V and 10 bases at J, with 23 bases in the middle. Germline V gene sequence: CDR1 MNHEY, CDR2 SVGAGI. The CDR3 runs to 15 residues.

V usage is TRBV6-5 and J usage is TRBJ1-4, with 9 bases aligning to TRBD1. The V and J ends lost 6 bases and 7 bases, in that order; junction bases with no gene match: 9. Germline CDR1 reads MNHEY; CDR2 reads SVGAGI. The CDR3 contains 15 residues. The chain's CDR3 is CASRLTGTGFEKLFF. CDR3 bases: TGTGCCAGCAGACTTACCGGGACAGGGTTTGAAAAACTGTTTTTT.

The rearrangement links TRBV2 to TRBJ1-4; D is ambiguous. The CDR3 is made up of 12 amino acids. Germline assignment: CDR1 SNHLY and CDR2 FYNNEI. Trimming pared 4 bases from V and 7 bases from J, leaving 7 bases between. CDR3 in amino acids: CASSGEGEKLFF. CDR3 DNA sequence: TGTGCCAGCAGTGGGGAGGGTGAAAAACTGTTTTTT. The full variable domain, its missing parts supplied by reference TRBV2 and TRBJ1-4, is EPEVTQTPSHQVTQMGQEVILRCVPISNHLYFYWYRQILGQKVEFLVSFYNNEISEKSEIFDDQFSVERPDGSNFTLKIRSTKLEDSAMYFCASSGEGEKLFFGSGTQLSVL.

This chain links TRBV7-2 with TRBJ1-5; the match to TRBD1 covers 9 bases. The length of the CDR3 is 17 residues. J was trimmed by 5 bases and V by 2 bases; bases with no gene match: 10. The germline V gene encodes CDR1 SGHTA and CDR2 FQGNSA. In DNA form, the CDR3 reads TGTGCCAGCAGCTTATACGAGGGACAGGGATTGGATCAGCCCCAGCATTTT. Its translation is CASSLYEGQGLDQPQHF.

This clone was picked up one time. This chain uses TRBV7-9 with TRBJ2-7; D might be TRBD1 (5 bases). The CDR3 spans 13 residues. V lost 5 bases, J lost 2 bases, and 10 bases lay in between. CDR1 and CDR2 from the germline V gene are SEHNR and FQNEAQ (reference sequence). The CDR3 loop is CASSTTVTYEQYF. The CDR3 region has the DNA TGTGCCAGCAGCACGACAGTTACCTACGAGCAGTACTTC.